The 20 T cell receptor beta chains reported below all come from one sample, sequenced in a study of cytomegalovirus exposure and HLA in healthy donors. The PCR ran on 60 Vbeta and 13 Jbeta primers. Measured with immunoSEQ multiplex PCR; TCRdb has only the in-frame clones, and not every one. The sample consists of 140,000 to 150,000 clones, approximately 84% of them appearing once. The sample comprised PBMCs. These receptors all stem from a woman in her sixties or seventies in good health and CMV-seropositive.

The CDR3 DNA is TGTGCCAGCACTGAGATGTATGGGGACACCTTGAATGCTAACTATGGCTACACCTTC. This encodes CASTEMYGDTLNANYGYTF. The V gene is TRBV28, the J gene TRBJ1-2; tentative D call: TRBD1 (6 bases). The CDR3 loop spans 19 amino acids. V lost 7 bases, J lost 0 bases, and 27 bases lay in between. Germline-derived CDR1 and CDR2 are MDHEN and SYDVKM.

The chain has TRBV14 and TRBJ2-3, with TRBD2 matching over 9 bases. Germline V lookup: CDR1 SGHDN, CDR2 FVKESK. The V segment lost 1 base and the J segment 2 bases; nucleotides outside the gene matches: 13. This CDR3 has 19 residues. CDR3 loop: CASSQGRLAGSQFTDTQYF. Written as DNA, the CDR3 is TGTGCCAGCAGCCAAGGGCGGCTAGCGGGATCTCAATTCACAGATACGCAGTATTTT.

V is TRBV7-2 and J is TRBJ1-1; D may be TRBD1 (6 bases). Germline V lookup: CDR1 SGHTA, CDR2 FQGNSA. Trimming left V 2 bases short and J 3 bases short, with 7 bases between. The CDR3 loop spans 13 amino acids. The CDR3 nucleotides are TGTGCCAGCAGCTTATGGGGGCACACTGAAGCTTTCTTT. This codes for CASSLWGHTEAFF.

The V gene is TRBV7-9, the J gene TRBJ2-2, with D hard to call. V was cut by 1 base and J by 7 bases, with 13 bases left in between. Germline V gives CDR1 SEHNR, CDR2 FQNEAQ (reference sequence). This CDR3 spans 15 amino acids. The DNA of the CDR3 is TGTGCCAGCAGCTTAGTTGACGGGTTTGGCGGGGAGCTGTTTTTT. Its translation: CASSLVDGFGGELFF.

The CDR3 nucleotides are TGTGCCAGCAGTTTCACGAGCCCCCGTTACGAGCAGTACTTC. Its protein is CASSFTSPRYEQYF. The chain is built from TRBV28 and TRBJ2-7; D is uncertain. Germline CDR1 MDHEN, CDR2 SYDVKM. This CDR3 region has 14 residues. V lost 3 bases and J lost 4, with 13 bases in between.

This rearrangement joins TRBV13 to TRBJ2-1; TRBD2 aligns across 9 bases. Trimming at V came to 5 bases and at J to 8 bases, leaving 13 bases not matched to a gene. CDR3 length: 16 residues. Germline V gene lookup returns CDR1 PRHDT and CDR2 FYEKMQ (reference sequence). The CDR3 is CASSPWAGGPVDEQFF. The CDR3 DNA reads as TGTGCCAGCAGCCCCTGGGCGGGAGGGCCAGTCGATGAGCAGTTCTTC.

In its sample, this clone was seen a few times. The chain is built from TRBV5-6 and TRBJ1-4, with D unresolved. CDR1 SGHDT and CDR2 YYEEEE come from the germline V gene. V was pared by 4 bases and J by 10 bases, with 14 bases between. The CDR3 is 13 residues long. CDR3 in amino acids: CASSHPREAKLFF. The CDR3 nucleotides are TGTGCCAGCAGCCACCCAAGGGAGGCAAAACTGTTTTTT.

The chain carries TRBV5-1 and TRBJ2-5, with no clear D. The germline V gene encodes CDR1 SGHRS and CDR2 YFSETQ. The CDR3 is 14 residues long. V gave up 1 base and J gave up 5 bases, with 12 bases separating them. The CDR3 DNA reads TGCGCCAGCAGCTTGACAGTGCCCGAGGAGACCCAGTACTTC. It specifies CASSLTVPEETQYF.

The chain links TRBV19 to TRBJ2-2, with unresolved D. The CDR3 sequence is 15 residues long. Germline V gene lookup returns CDR1 LNHDA and CDR2 SQIVND (reference sequence). V gave up 6 bases and J gave up 3 bases, with 14 bases separating them. The DNA for the CDR3 is TGTGCCAGTAGCCGCTTCGACCGGGACACCGGGGAGCTGTTTTTT. It specifies CASSRFDRDTGELFF. The full variable domain, rest sourced from reference TRBV19 and TRBJ2-2, is DGGITQSPKYLFRKEGQNVTLSCEQNLNHDAMYWYRQDPGQGLRLIYYSQIVNDFQKGDIAEGYSVSREKKESFPLTVTSAQKNPTAFYLCASSRFDRDTGELFFGEGSRLTVL.

This clone appeared a single time. The chain recombines TRBV30 with TRBJ1-3; maybe TRBD1 (6 bases). The V end was cut by 2 bases, the J end by 0 bases, with 8 bases between. Germline V CDR1 and CDR2: GTSNPN, SVGIG (reference sequence). This CDR3 contains 14 residues. The CDR3 reads CAWSRGGSGNTIYF. CDR3 DNA sequence: TGTGCCTGGAGTAGGGGGGGCTCTGGAAACACCATATATTTT.

Worth noting for this clone: Other DNA variants within this sample encode the same CDR3. This chain uses TRBV5-1 with TRBJ2-7; D gene uncertain. Germline assignment: CDR1 SGHRS and CDR2 YFSETQ. The CDR3 is made up of 13 amino acids. Trimming cost V 0 bases and J 3 bases, with 7 bases left between them. CDR3 in amino acids: CASSLGQNYEQYF. CDR3 sequence (DNA): TGCGCCAGCAGCTTGGGGCAAAACTACGAGCAGTACTTC.

The chain recombines TRBV19 with TRBJ2-1; TRBD1 aligns across 7 bases. V lost 4 bases to trimming and J lost 10 bases; unmatched junction nucleotides: 4. The CDR3 runs to 12 residues. The germline CDR1 and CDR2 sequences are LNHDA and SQIVND (reference sequence). CDR3 protein: CASSTGGFEQFF. CDR3 in DNA: TGTGCCAGTAGTACAGGGGGATTCGAGCAGTTCTTC.

The V call is TRBV30, the J call TRBJ2-7; no reliable D call. The germline CDR1 and CDR2 sequences are GTSNPN and SVGIG (reference sequence). V lost 0 bases and J lost 1, with 13 bases in between. The CDR3 is 15 residues long. The CDR3 nucleotides read TGTGCCTGGAGTGTCCCGGCGGTTAAATCCTACGAGCAGTACTTC. It specifies CAWSVPAVKSYEQYF.

V usage is TRBV23-1 and J usage is TRBJ2-5, with 7 bases matching TRBD2. TRBV23-1 is treated as an ORF (open reading frame) with a function not yet certain. The CDR3 is 16 amino acids. V shed 6 bases and J 2 bases; nucleotides not matched to a gene: 12. The CDR3 DNA follows: TGCGCCAGCAGCCCACCTACTAGCGAACGTCAAGAGACCCAGTACTTC. It specifies CASSPPTSERQETQYF.

V and J are TRBV7-2 and TRBJ2-5, with 10 nucleotides matching TRBD2. Germline V gene lookup returns CDR1 SGHTA and CDR2 FQGNSA. This CDR3 is built from 16 residues. Trimming took 4 bases from V and 5 from J; bases not matched to a gene: 10. In DNA form, the CDR3 reads TGTGCCAGCAGCTCCCACGGTAGCGGGAGGCTGGAGACCCAGTACTTC. It translates to CASSSHGSGRLETQYF.

The V and J genes are TRBV7-2 and TRBJ1-3; D is possibly TRBD1 (6 bases). The CDR3 length is 15 residues. Trimming stripped 5 bases from V and 0 bases from J, with 11 bases between. Germline CDR1 SGHTA, CDR2 FQGNSA. The CDR3, as DNA: TGTGCCAGCAGCAACAGGGCGAGCTCTGGAAACACCATATATTTT. Its protein is CASSNRASSGNTIYF.

This clone was picked up one time. The chain carries TRBV28 and TRBJ1-4; D possibly corresponds to TRBD1 (6 bases). Germline assignment: CDR1 MDHEN and CDR2 SYDVKM. The length of the CDR3 is 15 residues. The ends were cut back, 3 bases at V and 3 bases at J, with 11 bases in the middle. The CDR3 DNA is TGTGCCAGCAGTTTCCCGACAGGTGCTAATGAAAAACTGTTTTTT. Translation gives CASSFPTGANEKLFF.

This clone has a handful of counts. The rearrangement joins TRBV15 to TRBJ2-1; a weak D match, TRBD2 (5 bases). The ends were cut back, 1 base at V and 12 bases at J, with 13 bases in the middle. Germline V gives CDR1 LNHNV, CDR2 YYDKDF (reference sequence). The CDR3 totals 13 residues. CDR3 nucleotide sequence: TGTGCCACCAGCAGAGTTGGGCTGAGGGCGCAGTTCTTC. Translation gives CATSRVGLRAQFF. Looking up the rest from reference TRBV15 and TRBJ2-1 gives the full variable domain: DAMVIQNPRYQVTQFGKPVTLSCSQTLNHNVMYWYQQKSSQAPKLLFHYYDKDFNNEADTPDNFQSRRPNTSFCFLDIRSPGLGDTAMYLCATSRVGLRAQFFGPGTRLTVL.

The V call is TRBV6-6, the J call TRBJ1-4, with 10 bases that match TRBD1. This CDR3 has 14 residues. Trimming at V came to 7 bases and at J to 7 bases, leaving 6 bases not matched to a gene. CDR1 MNHNY and CDR2 SVGAGI come from the germline V gene (reference sequence). CDR3 protein: CASTSDRGLEKLFF. The DNA of the CDR3 is TGTGCCAGCACCTCAGACAGGGGGCTTGAAAAACTGTTTTTT.

The J gene is TRBJ2-5, the V gene TRBV7-9, with 7 bases fitting TRBD1. V shed 5 bases and J 5 bases; nucleotides not matched to a gene: 8. Germline-derived CDR1 and CDR2 are SEHNR and FQNEAQ (reference sequence). This CDR3 is built from 14 residues. CDR3 in DNA: TGTGCCAGCAGCCCGACAGGGACCGCGGAGACCCAGTACTTC. This translates into CASSPTGTAETQYF.